Listed below are T cell receptor beta chains from one sample, sequenced in a study of shared clonotypes between healthy human individuals. The method was immunoSEQ multiplex PCR; TCRdb's version includes in-frame clones alone and lacks a portion of them. The sample has hundreds of thousands of clones, about 92% seen once. The sample was naive CD8+ T cells sorted from blood. The receptors were sampled from a man aged 25 to 40 in good health. Both conserved end residues are part of each CDR3. A D gene is named only where the DNA matches it firmly.

V: TRBV6-5; J: TRBJ2-7; D: TRBD1; DNA: TGTGCCAGCAGTTACTCGACAGGGGCCCTTAGCGAGCAGTACTTC; CDR3: CASSYSTGALSEQYF
V: TRBV27; J: TRBJ2-5; D: -; DNA: TGTGCCAGCAACCCACAGAGCCCTCTGGGAGGCCCTGGGGAGACCCAGTACTTC; CDR3: CASNPQSPLGGPGETQYF
V: TRBV11-2; J: TRBJ1-5; D: -; DNA: TGTGCCAGCAGCCTGGGGGGGAAAGGGCAGCCCCAGCATTTT; CDR3: CASSLGGKGQPQHF
V: TRBV7-9; J: TRBJ2-1; D: -; DNA: TGTGCCAGCACGGACGGGCTAAACAATGAGCAGTTCTTC; CDR3: CASTDGLNNEQFF
V: TRBV2; J: TRBJ2-1; D: -; DNA: TGTGCCAGCAGTGTTTTCTACAATGAGCAGTTCTTC; CDR3: CASSVFYNEQFF
V: TRBV19; J: TRBJ2-7; D: TRBD2; DNA: TGTGCCAGTAGTCCCACCCGGACTAGCGGGACCTACGAGCAGTACTTC; CDR3: CASSPTRTSGTYEQYF
V: TRBV6-5; J: TRBJ2-3; D: TRBD2; DNA: TGTGCCAGCAGCCCTAGCGGAGTCCGCACAGATACGCAGTATTTT; CDR3: CASSPSGVRTDTQYF
V: TRBV5-8; J: TRBJ2-3; D: -; DNA: TGTGCCAGCAGCCCTCCTCTGGGGCGAGGAACAGATACGCAGTATTTT; CDR3: CASSPPLGRGTDTQYF
V: TRBV7-2; J: TRBJ2-1; D: TRBD2; DNA: TGTGCCAGCAGCTTACCTAGCGGGATCCGGGATGAGCAGTTCTTC; CDR3: CASSLPSGIRDEQFF
V: TRBV6-1; J: TRBJ2-7; D: -; DNA: TGTGCCAGCAGTGCGAGACCTGGGGACGAGCAGTACTTC; CDR3: CASSARPGDEQYF
V: TRBV9; J: TRBJ2-3; D: -; DNA: TGTGCCAGCAGCGTAGGAAGCGTGAACACAGATACGCAGTATTTT; CDR3: CASSVGSVNTDTQYF
V: TRBV7-2; J: TRBJ1-1; D: -; DNA: TGTGCCAGCAGCGATCGGGCCGGGACGGAGAACACTGAAGCTTTCTTT; CDR3: CASSDRAGTENTEAFF
V: TRBV7-9; J: TRBJ2-7; D: -; DNA: TGTGCCAGCCGGGACCAGGGAGCCTACGAGCAGTACTTC; CDR3: CASRDQGAYEQYF
V: TRBV7-9; J: TRBJ1-1; D: TRBD1; DNA: TGTGCCAGCAGCGAATCCGGGACAGGAATGATGAACACTGAAGCTTTCTTT; CDR3: CASSESGTGMMNTEAFF